A selection of T cell receptor beta chains follows, all from one sample in a study of blood T cell repertoires in COVID-19. Measured with immunoSEQ multiplex PCR; TCRdb has only the in-frame clones, and not every one. This sample has about 170,000 clones; roughly 85% occur once, and the top ten carry approximately 2%. The sequenced material came from peripheral blood. Every receptor here comes from a woman aged 80 or over with acute or convalescent COVID-19. Both conserved end residues are trimmed from each CDR3. Each record gives: J gene, V gene, D gene, CDR3 length, CDR3 protein. A D gene is named only where the DNA matches it firmly.

>TRBJ2-2|TRBV10-3|TRBD1|12
AIRQGFDTGELF
>TRBJ1-1|TRBV3-1/TRBV3-2|NA|10
ASRQKNTEAF
>TRBJ1-2|TRBV7-2|NA|14
ASSLARDLGDGGYT
>TRBJ2-3|TRBV21-1|NA|13
ASSKRGGSTDTQY
>TRBJ2-7|TRBV7-9|NA|12
ASSPQGTPGEQY
>TRBJ2-7|TRBV7-2|TRBD2|11
ASSLLAGVEQY
>TRBJ2-2|TRBV9|NA|11
ASSATSPGELF
>TRBJ1-5|TRBV19|NA|16
ASRGTGVSLSLDQPQH
>TRBJ1-5|TRBV5-1|NA|13
ASSLGDTFNQPQH
>TRBJ2-5|TRBV10-3|TRBD2|17
AISEPGLAGGPGRETQY
>TRBJ1-4|TRBV5-1|NA|15
ASSLEGTGGPGEKLF
>TRBJ2-4|TRBV6-5|NA|11
ASSSRAENIQY
>TRBJ2-1|TRBV7-9|TRBD1|14
ASSHPRGRSYNEQF
>TRBJ1-2|TRBV19|TRBD1|11
ASSAEGQYGYT
>TRBJ2-3|TRBV30|TRBD2|13
AWGTGGLSTDTQY
>TRBJ1-5|TRBV6-6|NA|14
ASSYPISTENQPQH
>TRBJ2-1|TRBV5-1|TRBD1|13
ASRVVTGDGNEQF
>TRBJ2-5|TRBV2|NA|11
ASSQDLSETQY
>TRBJ1-6|TRBV4-3|TRBD1|16
ASSQDLAQGAGNSPLH
>TRBJ2-1|TRBV27|TRBD2|13
ASIRAGVGYNEQF
>TRBJ2-1|TRBV19|TRBD2|13
ASRMTSGGYNEQF
>TRBJ2-7|TRBV7-9|NA|10
ASSLDNYEQY
>TRBJ2-1|TRBV7-2|TRBD2|13
ASSLGTSVYNEQF
>TRBJ1-5|TRBV19|TRBD1|11
ASSHRGHQPQH
>TRBJ1-5|TRBV10-3|TRBD1|12
AISQDRGNQPQH
>TRBJ1-2|TRBV5-1|TRBD1|15
ASSSTPGQGPTDGYT
>TRBJ2-6|TRBV19|NA|15
ASNLGLTNSGANVLT
>TRBJ2-1|TRBV6-5|TRBD2|11
ASNQRGGNEQF
>TRBJ2-2|TRBV28|TRBD2|13
ASRPGGSNTGELF